Listed below are T cell receptor beta chains from one sample, sequenced in a study of shared clonotypes between healthy human individuals. Here immunoSEQ multiplex PCR was the method, and the copy in TCRdb shows in-frame clones only, minus some. The data show 700,000 to 950,000 clones, approximately 96% seen once. Specimen: naive CD8+ T cells sorted from blood. These receptors were collected from a man younger than 40 in good health. Each CDR3 is given with its conserved first and last residue. Each record gives: D gene, clone size, V gene, J gene, CDR3 protein, CDR3 DNA. D genes are given only for firm matches. Size is omitted from some rows. Given values are once, few, many or a class for expanded clones.

>TRBD1|few|TRBV29-1|TRBJ2-7
CSVRTGETYEQYF
TGCAGCGTTCGGACAGGGGAGACCTACGAGCAGTACTTC
>.|.|TRBV9|TRBJ2-3
CASSADGQRDTQYF
TGTGCCAGCAGCGCGGACGGACAGAGAGATACGCAGTATTTT
>.|.|TRBV11-2|TRBJ2-7
CASSLLGGLPEQYF
TGTGCCAGCAGCTTGTTAGGGGGGCTTCCCGAGCAGTACTTC
>TRBD2|.|TRBV9|TRBJ2-1
CASSVGTSGSLDNEQFF
TGTGCCAGCAGCGTCGGGACTAGCGGGAGTTTGGACAATGAGCAGTTCTTC
>TRBD2|.|TRBV7-2|TRBJ2-5
CASSSLAGGDQETQYF
TGTGCCAGCAGCTCATTAGCGGGAGGGGACCAAGAGACCCAGTACTTC
>.|.|TRBV2|TRBJ2-1
CATKQAPMANEQFF
TGTGCCACCAAACAGGCCCCTATGGCCAATGAGCAGTTCTTC
>TRBD1|.|TRBV14|TRBJ2-7
CASSQGMGQGASYEQYF
TGTGCCAGCAGCCAAGGAATGGGACAGGGGGCTTCCTACGAGCAGTACTTC
>.|.|TRBV28|TRBJ2-2
CASSYNGELFF
TGTGCCAGCAGTTATAACGGGGAGCTGTTTTTT
>.|.|TRBV27|TRBJ2-1
CASSPTGLVYNEQFF
TGTGCCAGCAGCCCCACAGGGCTGGTCTACAATGAGCAGTTCTTC
>.|.|TRBV5-6|TRBJ1-2
CASSLGGRPYGYTF
TGTGCCAGCAGCTTGGGGGGACGGCCCTATGGCTACACCTTC
>.|.|TRBV4-1|TRBJ1-1
CASSQPTENTEAFF
TGCGCCAGCAGCCAACCGACGGAGAACACTGAAGCTTTCTTT
>.|.|TRBV4-3|TRBJ2-1
CASSQDKVAYNEQFF
TGCGCCAGCAGCCAAGATAAGGTGGCCTACAATGAGCAGTTCTTC
>TRBD2|.|TRBV9|TRBJ2-1
CASSVSVSGGSYNEQFF
TGTGCCAGCAGCGTATCGGTAAGCGGGGGCTCCTACAATGAGCAGTTCTTC
>.|.|TRBV9|TRBJ2-3
CASSPDGRSTDTQYF
TGTGCCAGCAGCCCAGACGGCAGGAGCACAGATACGCAGTATTTT
>.|.|TRBV11-2|TRBJ2-3
CASSLVPDTQYF
TGTGCCAGCAGCTTAGTCCCAGATACGCAGTATTTT
>TRBD2|.|TRBV11-3|TRBJ2-1
CASSALAGNEQFF
TGTGCCAGCAGCGCGTTAGCGGGAAATGAGCAGTTCTTC
>.|once|TRBV27|TRBJ2-7
CASRPYEQYF
TGTGCCAGCAGACCCTACGAGCAGTACTTC
>.|.|TRBV4-1|TRBJ2-5
CASSQGGNRETQYF
TGCGCCAGCAGCCAAGGCGGGAATCGGGAGACCCAGTACTTC
>.|once|TRBV5-1|TRBJ2-1
CASSPGVARPEQFF
TGCGCCAGCAGCCCAGGGGTAGCCAGGCCTGAGCAGTTCTTC
>.|.|TRBV13|TRBJ2-2
CASSFGTDTNTGELFF
TGTGCCAGCAGCTTTGGCACAGACACGAACACCGGGGAGCTGTTTTTT
>TRBD2|.|TRBV5-6|TRBJ2-2
CASSLVGTSGPSWTGELFF
TGTGCCAGCAGCTTGGTCGGGACTAGCGGCCCGAGTTGGACCGGGGAGCTGTTTTTT
>.|.|TRBV5-1|TRBJ1-1
CASRTRLRDGRVYTEAFF
TGCGCCAGCAGAACTCGTCTTCGGGACGGCAGGGTGTACACTGAAGCTTTCTTT
>.|.|TRBV6-5|TRBJ2-7
CASSYSIGAQYEQYF
TGTGCCAGCAGTTACTCGATAGGGGCCCAATACGAGCAGTACTTC
>.|once|TRBV27|TRBJ2-1
CASSLSGPNEQFF
TGTGCCAGCAGTTTGTCGGGGCCCAATGAGCAGTTCTTC
>.|.|TRBV4-3|TRBJ2-3
CASSHGIAASTDTQYF
TGCGCCAGCAGCCATGGAATAGCGGCTAGCACAGATACGCAGTATTTT
>.|.|TRBV30|TRBJ2-5
CAWRPPPGGTQYF
TGTGCCTGGAGGCCACCCCCCGGGGGGACCCAGTACTTC
>.|.|TRBV5-5|TRBJ2-5
CAGSLLGQQETQYF
TGTGCCGGCAGCTTGTTAGGACAGCAAGAGACCCAGTACTTC
>.|once|TRBV6-4|TRBJ1-3
CASSDSGNTIYF
TGTGCCAGCAGTGACTCCGGAAACACCATATATTTT
>.|.|TRBV27|TRBJ1-1
CASSRRNAEAFF
TGTGCCAGCAGCCGTAGAAACGCTGAAGCTTTCTTT
>TRBD2|.|TRBV19|TRBJ2-5
CASSKTSGQETQYF
TGTGCCAGTAGTAAAACTAGCGGACAAGAGACCCAGTACTTC
>TRBD2|.|TRBV7-6|TRBJ2-7
CASSLGTSGTYEQYF
TGTGCCAGCAGCTTAGGGACTAGCGGGACCTACGAGCAGTACTTC
>TRBD2|.|TRBV5-1|TRBJ2-2
CASSWRLAGSTGELFF
TGCGCCAGCAGCTGGAGACTAGCGGGGTCCACCGGGGAGCTGTTTTTT
>.|.|TRBV29-1|TRBJ2-2
CSVEDRDSDNTGELFF
TGCAGCGTTGAAGATCGTGATAGCGACAACACCGGGGAGCTGTTTTTT
>.|.|TRBV4-1|TRBJ1-1
CASSRLGAPGTSGTEAFF
TGCGCCAGCAGCCGGCTTGGGGCACCCGGGACCTCGGGTACTGAAGCTTTCTTT
>TRBD2|.|TRBV27|TRBJ2-2
CASSLEGRGGAGELFF
TGTGCCAGCAGTTTGGAGGGGAGGGGTGGCGCCGGGGAGCTGTTTTTT
>.|.|TRBV2|TRBJ2-1
CAKLSGLSSYNEQFF
TGTGCCAAACTATCAGGGTTAAGCTCCTACAATGAGCAGTTCTTC
>.|.|TRBV9|TRBJ1-2
CASSTPWGGNGYTF
TGTGCCAGCAGCACCCCCTGGGGGGGCAATGGCTACACCTTC
>.|.|TRBV4-1|TRBJ2-7
CASSQEDTDDEQYF
TGCGCCAGCAGCCAAGAAGACACGGACGACGAGCAGTACTTC
>.|.|TRBV10-3|TRBJ2-7
CATAAGLEQYF
TGTGCCACCGCAGCCGGGCTCGAGCAGTACTTC
>.|.|TRBV7-9|TRBJ2-5
CASSLYPPLASKTQYF
TGTGCCAGCAGCTTATACCCACCTCTAGCGTCGAAGACCCAGTACTTC
>.|.|TRBV25-1|TRBJ1-4
CASSEWDEKLFF
TGTGCCAGCAGTGAATGGGATGAAAAACTGTTTTTT
>.|.|TRBV5-4|TRBJ2-1
CAVVAVPYNEQFF
TGTGCCGTAGTAGCGGTGCCCTACAATGAGCAGTTCTTC
>.|.|TRBV7-3|TRBJ2-2
CASSSARGSNTGELFF
TGTGCCAGCAGCTCAGCTCGCGGTTCGAACACCGGGGAGCTGTTTTTT
>.|.|TRBV28|TRBJ2-3
CASSFYSVISTDTQYF
TGTGCCAGCAGTTTTTACTCAGTTATTAGCACAGATACGCAGTATTTT
>.|.|TRBV7-9|TRBJ2-7
CASSSGTGAEQYF
TGTGCCAGCAGCTCCGGGACCGGGGCCGAGCAGTACTTC
>TRBD2|.|TRBV16|TRBJ2-7
CASSPPAGGTYEQYF
TGTGCCAGCAGCCCGCCAGCGGGAGGCACCTACGAGCAGTACTTC
>TRBD2|.|TRBV6-1|TRBJ2-7
CASPKAGDYEQYF
TGTGCCAGCCCCAAAGCGGGAGACTACGAGCAGTACTTC
>.|.|TRBV27|TRBJ2-5
CASSLGETQYF
TGTGCCAGCAGTTTGGGGGAGACCCAGTACTTC
>.|.|TRBV5-4|TRBJ2-7
CASSFGTAYEQYF
TGTGCCAGCAGCTTTGGCACCGCCTACGAGCAGTACTTC
>.|.|TRBV30|TRBJ2-1
CAWRDNEQFF
TGTGCCTGGAGGGACAATGAGCAGTTCTTC
>.|.|TRBV2|TRBJ2-7
CASSGGLDEQYF
TGTGCCAGCAGTGGAGGCCTCGATGAGCAGTACTTC
>.|.|TRBV11-2|TRBJ1-5
CASSPGNDQPQHF
TGTGCCAGCAGCCCCGGTAACGATCAGCCCCAGCATTTT
>.|.|TRBV7-9|TRBJ1-1
CASSSLESGTEAFF
TGTGCCAGCAGCTCGTTGGAGTCAGGCACTGAAGCTTTCTTT
>.|.|TRBV5-1|TRBJ2-7
CASSLVSGSPYEQYF
TGCGCCAGCAGCTTGGTTAGCGGATCTCCCTACGAGCAGTACTTC
>.|.|TRBV5-1|TRBJ1-1
CASSPISTPEAFF
TGCGCCAGCAGCCCCATCTCAACACCTGAAGCTTTCTTT
>.|.|TRBV7-9|TRBJ2-7
CASSLGERTRHEQYF
TGTGCCAGCAGCTTGGGGGAGAGGACACGACACGAGCAGTACTTC
>.|.|TRBV7-9|TRBJ2-2
CASSVPGAGELFF
TGTGCCAGCAGCGTCCCGGGGGCCGGGGAGCTGTTTTTT